The following is a TCR beta chain sequence with its context. Antigen unknown. This entry comes from a study of T cell responses to AZD1222 COVID-19 vaccine. Whole-study results and caveats: Receipt of two AZD1222 doses was followed by a rise in Spike-specific TCR breadth and depth. The number of AZD1222 recipients seropositive at baseline was only five to seven. Mostly white British, mostly female donors; authors suggested clonal diversity may be underestimated.

Assay: immunoSEQ multiplex PCR; the TCRdb copy retains only in-frame clones and omits some. This sample has under 200,000 clones, with just over 90% found just once. V lost 4 bases to trimming and J lost 4 bases; unmatched junction nucleotides: 22. This CDR3 has 20 residues. Germline V gene sequence: CDR1 SGHTA, CDR2 FQGTGA. This sequence joins TRBV7-3 and TRBJ2-3; 8 bases are a match to TRBD2. This TCR derives from an adult in good health. This specimen consisted of peripheral blood, obtained on day 0 of AZD1222 vaccination. CDR3 in amino acids: CASSSPGTRGESSQADTQYF. DNA of the CDR3: TGTGCCAGCAGCTCCCCTGGGACTAGGGGAGAGTCGAGCCAAGCAGATACGCAGTATTTT.